This T cell receptor (beta chain) was sequenced for a study of cytotoxic CD8 clonotypes in ibrutinib-treated CLL. Study details: Among responders, about 24 were partial and 2 complete; after median about 72 months, approximately 15 stayed remitted and 12 progressed.

For this clone: Antigen unknown.

Sequencing was performed with immunoSEQ multiplex PCR; in TCRdb, only in-frame clones are kept and a portion is missing. The data show some 85,000 clones, roughly three quarters seen once. Findings and caveats of the study: Patients showed higher baseline clonality than age-matched healthy donors, and it tracked circulating CD8+ T-cell counts.

There are 14 residues in the CDR3. Trimming took 6 bases from V and 5 from J, leaving 14 bases between them. Per the germline V gene, CDR1 is LNHDA and CDR2 is SQIVND (reference sequence). The sample here was PBMCs, taken after 24 months of ibrutinib treatment. J is TRBJ2-1 and V is TRBV19; either TRBD1 or TRBD2 may fit D (5 bases each). The sequence came from a human donor with chronic lymphocytic leukemia. CDR3 loop: CASSPGTLNNEQFF. CDR3 nucleotide sequence: TGTGCCAGTAGCCCCGGGACCCTGAACAATGAGCAGTTCTTC.